This entry concerns a single T cell receptor beta chain. The PCR employed 60 Vbeta primers together with 13 Jbeta primers. Sequencing was performed with immunoSEQ multiplex PCR; in TCRdb, only in-frame clones are kept and a portion is missing. The data show tens of thousands of clones, 81% seen once. The entry originates in a study of cytomegalovirus exposure and HLA in healthy donors. The CDR3 totals 12 residues. CDR1 is SGHDN, CDR2 FVKESK, per germline. The V end lost 3 bases, the J end lost 4 bases, and 7 bases lay between the germline ends. The sample comprised PBMCs. This TCR derives from a girl between 2 and 10 years old in good health and CMV-seropositive. The chain carries TRBV14 and TRBJ2-7; no firm D call. This CDR3 reads CASSQARYEQYF. The CDR3 DNA follows: TGTGCCAGCAGCCAGGCGAGGTACGAGCAGTACTTC. Looking up the rest from reference TRBV14 and TRBJ2-7 gives the full variable domain: EAGVTQFPSHSVIEKGQTVTLRCDPISGHDNLYWYRRVMGKEIKFLLHFVKESKQDESGMPNNRFLAERTGGTYSTLKVQPAELEDSGVYFCASSQARYEQYFGPGTRLTVT.